This is a list of T cell receptor beta chains from one sample in a study of shared clonotypes between healthy human individuals. TCRdb's table, derived via immunoSEQ multiplex PCR, lists solely in-frame clones and lacks some. The sample records about 2.3 million clones, more than 80% being singletons. Sequenced: naive CD4+ T cells from PBMCs. These receptors all come from a man between 18 and 35 years old in good health. Some clones in this sample may be carry-over from other donors' samples. The CDR3 runs from the conserved cysteine through the conserved F or W. A D gene is named only where the DNA matches it firmly. Where a row states a size, it is once, few, many or the class of an expanded clone; other rows omit it.

NA	NA	TRBV7-9	TRBJ2-1	TGTGCCAGCAGCCCCAGGGGGAGCGGGTACAATGAGCAGTTCTTC	CASSPRGSGYNEQFF
NA	NA	TRBV6-1	TRBJ2-2	TGTGCCAGCCGCGAGGGTCCGGACACCGGGGAGCTGTTTTTT	CASREGPDTGELFF
NA	NA	TRBV7-3	TRBJ1-2	TGTGCCAGCAGCCTAACGCCCAGGGAATTCTATGGCTACACCTTC	CASSLTPREFYGYTF
NA	NA	TRBV7-3	TRBJ2-3	TGTGCCAGCAGCTCTAGATCAGGGTCAGATACGCAGTATTTT	CASSSRSGSDTQYF
NA	TRBD2	TRBV5-4	TRBJ2-5	TGTGCCAGCAGCTTGGGGGGAGGGGAGACCCAGTACTTC	CASSLGGGETQYF
NA	NA	TRBV28	TRBJ1-2	TGTGCCAGCAGCGGACGTATCTATGGCTACACCTTC	CASSGRIYGYTF
NA	NA	TRBV4-2	TRBJ1-2	TGTGCCAGCAGCCAAGACCCCGAGACTAACTATGGCTACACCTTC	CASSQDPETNYGYTF
NA	NA	TRBV4-1	TRBJ1-2	TGCGCCAGCAGCCAACAGGCAGCCTTCAACTATGGCTACACCTTC	CASSQQAAFNYGYTF
few	NA	TRBV5-4	TRBJ2-3	TGTGCCAGCAGCTTGGGAGGTCAGGGGACCACAGATACGCAGTATTTT	CASSLGGQGTTDTQYF
once	TRBD1	TRBV2	TRBJ2-7	TGTGCCAGCACCGGGACAGGGTGGTACGAGCAGTACTTC	CASTGTGWYEQYF
NA	TRBD2	TRBV29-1	TRBJ2-5	TGCAGCGTTGCACTAGCGGGAGGTCGAGAGACCCAGTACTTC	CSVALAGGRETQYF
NA	NA	TRBV6-1	TRBJ1-2	TGTGCCAGCAGTGAGGCGACGGCGTTTGGCTACACCTTC	CASSEATAFGYTF
NA	NA	TRBV28	TRBJ1-1	TGTGCCAGCAGCGGGGAGGGGTGGGCGATTATGGGAACAACTGAAGCTTTCTTT	CASSGEGWAIMGTTEAFF
NA	NA	TRBV5-5	TRBJ2-1	TGTGCCAGCAGCCCGTCAGCGGAGTTGCAGTTCTTC	CASSPSAELQFF
once	TRBD1	TRBV9	TRBJ2-4	TGTGCCAGCAGCGTAGGGCCCATAGACAGGGCAGCCAAAAACATTCAGTACTTC	CASSVGPIDRAAKNIQYF
NA	NA	TRBV30	TRBJ1-3	TGTGCCTGGGAGGGCGCGTCGATGGGAAACACCATATATTTT	CAWEGASMGNTIYF
NA	NA	TRBV5-1	TRBJ2-4	TGCGCCAGCAGCTTGAAAGGGGCGGACATTCAGTACTTC	CASSLKGADIQYF
NA	NA	TRBV5-1	TRBJ2-5	TGCGCCAGCAGCTGGGGGCTGGAAGAGACCCAGTACTTC	CASSWGLEETQYF
once	NA	TRBV18	TRBJ1-4	TGTGCCAGCTCATCTAATGAAAAACTGTTTTTT	CASSSNEKLFF
NA	NA	TRBV9	TRBJ2-4	TGTGCCAGCAGCCCACCGACAGGGACTAACATTCAGTACTTC	CASSPPTGTNIQYF
NA	TRBD1	TRBV9	TRBJ2-7	TGTGCCAGCAGCGAGGGGACAGGGGGCTACGAGCAGTACTTC	CASSEGTGGYEQYF
NA	NA	TRBV9	TRBJ2-7	TGTGCCAGTTCCAGGGATTCCTACGAGCAGTACTTC	CASSRDSYEQYF
NA	TRBD1	TRBV27	TRBJ2-5	TGTGCCAGCAGTCTCCGGACAGGGCCGCGGACCCAGTACTTC	CASSLRTGPRTQYF
NA	NA	TRBV28	TRBJ1-2	TGTGCCAGCAGCCCAATGCCCCTCAGCTACACCTTC	CASSPMPLSYTF
NA	NA	TRBV10-2	TRBJ1-6	NA	CASSSGQGNSPLHF
NA	NA	TRBV7-8	TRBJ2-1	TGTGCCAGCAGCCCCTCCCGGGACCCGAGGATCCATGAGCAGTTCTTC	CASSPSRDPRIHEQFF
NA	NA	TRBV4-1	TRBJ2-3	TGCGCCAGCAGCCAAGATCGGTCAAGCGGGGATGCAGGGGGTACGCAGTATTTT	CASSQDRSSGDAGGTQYF
NA	NA	TRBV2	TRBJ2-3	TGTGCCAGCAGTGGGACATCTTATAGCACAGATACGCAGTATTTT	CASSGTSYSTDTQYF
NA	TRBD2	TRBV2	TRBJ2-5	TGTGCCAGCAGTGTTCAAGCGGGAGAACAGGAGACCCAGTACTTC	CASSVQAGEQETQYF
NA	TRBD1	TRBV27	TRBJ1-2	TGTGCCAGCAGTTTATCTTACGACAGGGTTTGGGGCTACACCTTC	CASSLSYDRVWGYTF
NA	NA	TRBV7-9	TRBJ2-5	TGTGCCAGCAGGCTCGGGGGCAGACAAGAGACCCAGTACTTC	CASRLGGRQETQYF
few	NA	TRBV19	TRBJ1-3	TGTGCCAGTAGCCCTCCTGGAAACACCATATATTTT	CASSPPGNTIYF
NA	TRBD2	TRBV28	TRBJ2-5	TGTGCCAGCAGTCTAGCGGGAATGCGGCAAGAGACCCAGTACTTC	CASSLAGMRQETQYF
NA	NA	TRBV9	TRBJ1-1	TGTGCCAGCAGCCCAGACGTAATCGCTGAAGCTTTCTTT	CASSPDVIAEAFF
NA	NA	TRBV7-9	TRBJ2-2	TGTGCCAGCAGCTTATGGGCCGGGGAGCTGTTTTTT	CASSLWAGELFF
NA	NA	TRBV18	TRBJ1-5	TGTGCCAGCTCACGGCCGGGAGGGGATCAGCCCCAGCATTTT	CASSRPGGDQPQHF
NA	TRBD1	TRBV5-1	TRBJ2-7	TGCGCCAGCACCTTGGACAGGCGAGACTACGAGCAGTACTTC	CASTLDRRDYEQYF
NA	NA	TRBV5-4	TRBJ1-3	TGTGCCAGCAGCTTGGATTTGTCTTCTGGAAACACCATATATTTT	CASSLDLSSGNTIYF
few	NA	TRBV14	TRBJ1-1	TGTGCCAGCAGCCAAGTTCAGGGGATGATCACTGAAGCTTTCTTT	CASSQVQGMITEAFF
once	NA	TRBV12-1	TRBJ1-2	TGTGCCAGCAGCTTTGGACAAGAGGGACTCTATGGCTACACCTTC	CASSFGQEGLYGYTF
NA	NA	TRBV5-1	TRBJ1-1	TGCGCCAGCAGCTTGATCGGAATACGGAACACTGAAGCTTTCTTT	CASSLIGIRNTEAFF
NA	NA	TRBV6-6	TRBJ1-5	TGTGCCAGCAGTGACTGGGGGGGGGCGGCTCAGCCCCAGCATTTT	CASSDWGGAAQPQHF
NA	NA	TRBV5-1	TRBJ2-1	TGCGCCAGCAGCTTGGTTCCAGCGTACAATGAGCAGTTCTTC	CASSLVPAYNEQFF
NA	NA	TRBV19	TRBJ1-5	TGTGCCAGTAGTCCCCTGGACAGAAGTGATAGCAATCAGCCCCAGCATTTT	CASSPLDRSDSNQPQHF
NA	NA	TRBV7-3	TRBJ2-2	TGTGCCAGCAGCTTACTCGGCTCCTCGGCCCCTCCCGGGGAGCTGTTTTTT	CASSLLGSSAPPGELFF
NA	NA	TRBV11-1	TRBJ2-1	TGTGCCAGCAGCTCCACGCACAGGGTCGCCTACAATGAGCAGTTCTTC	CASSSTHRVAYNEQFF
NA	TRBD1	TRBV5-1	TRBJ2-7	TGCGCCAGCCAGACAGGGAGCTCCTACGAGCAGTACTTC	CASQTGSSYEQYF